The clone carrying this TCR beta chain was detected a few times. Its antigen is not identified. These data originate in a study of vaccination effects on CD4 cells after COVID-19. Isolating CD4+ T cells followed approximately nine days of culture. TCRdb's table, derived via immunoSEQ multiplex PCR, lists solely in-frame clones and lacks some. The sample carries roughly 68,000 clones, 72% recorded once. The source was CD4+ T cells from PBMCs cultured without peptide, collected before COVID-19 vaccination. The origin of this receptor is a human donor who had a prior SARS-CoV-2 infection.

This chain's CDR3 is CASSFEIHSGANVLTF. For the CDR3, the DNA is TGTGCCAGCAGCTTCGAAATCCACTCTGGGGCCAACGTCCTGACTTTC. The chain recombines TRBV5-6 with TRBJ2-6; no reliable D call. This CDR3 is 16 amino acids long. Trimming took off 2 bases at V and 0 bases at J, with 9 bases between the two ends. Germline-derived CDR1 and CDR2 are SGHDT and YYEEEE.